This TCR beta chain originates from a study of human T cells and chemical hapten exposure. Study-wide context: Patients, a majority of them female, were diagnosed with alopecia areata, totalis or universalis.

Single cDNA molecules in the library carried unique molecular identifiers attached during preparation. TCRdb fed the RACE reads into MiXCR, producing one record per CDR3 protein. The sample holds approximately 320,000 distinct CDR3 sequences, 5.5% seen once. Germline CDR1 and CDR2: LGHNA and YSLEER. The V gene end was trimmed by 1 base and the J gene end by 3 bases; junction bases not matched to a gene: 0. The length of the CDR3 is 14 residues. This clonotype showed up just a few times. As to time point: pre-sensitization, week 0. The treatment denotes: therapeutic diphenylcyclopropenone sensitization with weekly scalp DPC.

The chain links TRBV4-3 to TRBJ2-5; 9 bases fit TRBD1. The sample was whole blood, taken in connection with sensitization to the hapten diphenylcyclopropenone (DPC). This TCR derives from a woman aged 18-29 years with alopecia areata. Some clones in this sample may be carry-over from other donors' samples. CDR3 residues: CASSQGQGEETQYF. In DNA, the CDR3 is TGCGCCAGCAGCCAAGGACAGGGGGAAGAGACCCAGTACTTC.